The entry below describes one TCR beta chain. The sample originates from a study of technical replicates of blood from several donors. This CDR3 comprises 15 residues. With 0 bases removed from V and 3 bases from J, the gap between germline ends came to 12 bases. Germline CDR1 and CDR2: LGHNA and YNFKEQ. Using immunoSEQ multiplex PCR, the repertoire was profiled, and TCRdb retains in-frame clones only, with some absent. The table records about 100,000 clones, approximately 96% of them present only once. Sequenced input: T cells isolated from PBMCs. This sequence originates from a human donor in good health. The chain couples TRBV4-2 to TRBJ2-7; D is possibly TRBD2 (7 bases). The CDR3 bases are TGTGCCAGCAGCCAAGAAAGGGGGGGGAACTACGAGCAGTACTTC. Translated: CASSQERGGNYEQYF.